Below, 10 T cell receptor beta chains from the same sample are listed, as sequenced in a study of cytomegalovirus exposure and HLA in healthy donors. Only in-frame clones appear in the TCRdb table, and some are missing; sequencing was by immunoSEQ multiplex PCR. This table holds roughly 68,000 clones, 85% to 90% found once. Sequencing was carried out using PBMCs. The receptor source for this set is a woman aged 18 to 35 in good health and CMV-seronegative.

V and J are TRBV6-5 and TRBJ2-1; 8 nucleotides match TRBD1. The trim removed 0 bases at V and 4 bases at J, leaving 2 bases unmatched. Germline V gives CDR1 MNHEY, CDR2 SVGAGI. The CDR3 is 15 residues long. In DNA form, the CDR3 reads TGTGCCAGCAGTTACTCGGGACAGGCATACAATGAGCAGTTCTTC. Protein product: CASSYSGQAYNEQFF.

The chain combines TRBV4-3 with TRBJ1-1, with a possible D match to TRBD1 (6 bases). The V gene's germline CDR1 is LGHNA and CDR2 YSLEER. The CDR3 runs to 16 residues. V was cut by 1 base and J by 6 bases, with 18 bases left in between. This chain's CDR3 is CASSQATTGLDAEAFF. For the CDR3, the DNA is TGCGCCAGCAGCCAAGCGACGACAGGCCTCGACGCTGAAGCTTTCTTT.

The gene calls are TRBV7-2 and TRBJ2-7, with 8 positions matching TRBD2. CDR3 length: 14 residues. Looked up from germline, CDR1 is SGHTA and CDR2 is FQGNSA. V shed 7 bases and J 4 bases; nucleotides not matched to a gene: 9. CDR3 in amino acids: CASTKTGGGYEQYF. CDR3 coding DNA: TGTGCCAGCACCAAGACGGGGGGGGGTTACGAGCAGTACTTC.

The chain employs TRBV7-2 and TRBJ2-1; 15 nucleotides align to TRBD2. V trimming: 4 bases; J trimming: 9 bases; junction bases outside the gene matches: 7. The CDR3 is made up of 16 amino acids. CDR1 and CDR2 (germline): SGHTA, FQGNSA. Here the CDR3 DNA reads TGTGCCAGCAGCTCATGGACTAGCGGGAGGGTAGGTGAGCAGTTCTTC. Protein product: CASSSWTSGRVGEQFF. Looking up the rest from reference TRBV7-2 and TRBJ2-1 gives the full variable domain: GAGVSQSPSNKVTEKGKDVELRCDPISGHTALYWYRQSLGQGLEFLIYFQGNSAPDKSGLPSDRFSAERTGGSVSTLTIQRTQQEDSAVYLCASSSWTSGRVGEQFFGPGTRLTVL.

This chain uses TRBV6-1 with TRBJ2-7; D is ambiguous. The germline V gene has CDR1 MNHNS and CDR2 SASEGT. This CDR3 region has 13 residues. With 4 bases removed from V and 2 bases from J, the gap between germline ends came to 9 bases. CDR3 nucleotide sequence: TGTGCCAGCAGTGTGGAGAATACCTACGAGCAGTACTTC. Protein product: CASSVENTYEQYF.

As DNA, the CDR3 is TGCGCCAGCAGCTTAACTAACCCCAGCACAGATACGCAGTATTTT. Its translation: CASSLTNPSTDTQYF. This chain uses TRBV5-1 with TRBJ2-3, with no clear D. CDR3 length: 15 amino acids. Germline V gene lookup returns CDR1 SGHRS and CDR2 YFSETQ. Trimming stripped 2 bases from V and 0 bases from J, with 10 bases between.

CDR3 sequence: CASSEAPGTSTDTQYF. CDR3 bases: TGTGCCAGCAGTGAAGCCCCCGGGACTAGCACAGATACGCAGTATTTT. The chain uses TRBV6-1 and TRBJ2-3; possibly TRBD2 for D (6 bases). V lost 0 bases and J 0 bases, leaving 10 bases between the germline ends. This CDR3 comprises 16 residues. Germline V gene data show CDR1 as MNHNS and CDR2 as SASEGT.

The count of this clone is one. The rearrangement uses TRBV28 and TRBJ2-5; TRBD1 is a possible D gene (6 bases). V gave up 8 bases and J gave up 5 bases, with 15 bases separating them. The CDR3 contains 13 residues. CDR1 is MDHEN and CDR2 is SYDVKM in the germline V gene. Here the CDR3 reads CASLDSSGETQYF. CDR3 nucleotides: TGTGCCAGCCTGGACAGTTCTGGGGAGACCCAGTACTTC.

The CDR3 bases are TGTGCCAGCAGTGAAATTCTAGCGATCTTAGTCGGGGAGCTGTTTTTT. Translating it yields CASSEILAILVGELFF. J is TRBJ2-2 and V is TRBV6-1; a possible D gene is TRBD2 (6 bases). The germline CDR1 and CDR2 sequences are MNHNS and SASEGT. This CDR3 region has 16 residues. The V and J ends lost 2 bases and 7 bases respectively, with 17 bases between them.

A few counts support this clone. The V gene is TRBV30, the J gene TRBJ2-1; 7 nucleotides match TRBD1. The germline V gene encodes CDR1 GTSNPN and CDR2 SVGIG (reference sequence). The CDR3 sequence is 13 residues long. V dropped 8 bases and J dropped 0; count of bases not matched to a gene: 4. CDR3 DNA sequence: TGTGCCCAGGACAGGAGCTCCTACAATGAGCAGTTCTTC. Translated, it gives CAQDRSSYNEQFF.